This T cell receptor (beta chain) was found in a study of blood T cell repertoires in COVID-19. Generated by immunoSEQ multiplex PCR, the TCRdb table keeps only in-frame clones and is missing some. Counted here are roughly 75,000 clones, about nine tenths occurring once; the ten biggest clones make up roughly a sixth. CDR1 is SGHRS, CDR2 YFSETQ, per germline. V gave up 4 bases and J gave up 4 bases; unmatched junction bases: 3. This CDR3 contains 16 residues. Specimen: peripheral blood. This TCR derives from a man of 80 years or more in a cohort sampled during active COVID-19. The rearrangement joins TRBV5-1 to TRBJ2-1, with 15 bases lining up with TRBD2. CDR3: CASSRTSGGAYNEQFF. In DNA, the CDR3 is TGCGCCAGCAGCCGGACTAGCGGGGGGGCGTACAATGAGCAGTTCTTC. Filled out from reference TRBV5-1 and TRBJ2-1, the complete variable domain reads KAGVTQTPRYLIKTRGQQVTLSCSPISGHRSVSWYQQTPGQGLQFLFEYFSETQRNKGNFPGRFSGRQFSNSRSEMNVSTLELGDSALYLCASSRTSGGAYNEQFFGPGTRLTVL.